This T cell receptor beta chain appears in the sequencing data of a study of cytomegalovirus exposure and HLA in healthy donors. Broader study findings: HLA restriction was apparent for most CMV-associated TCR beta chains in a later analysis.

Primers included in the PCR were 60 Vbeta and 13 Jbeta primers. Data came from immunoSEQ multiplex PCR; TCRdb stores just in-frame clones and leaves some out. Of over 100,000 clones detected, about four fifths appear once; the ten largest clones hold approximately 1.1%. About this clone itself: Its antigen is unidentified.

V was clipped by 1 base and J by 7 bases; unmatched bases: 9. The CDR3 spans 16 residues. The germline V gene encodes CDR1 SGHVS and CDR2 FQNEAQ. The chain employs TRBV7-8 and TRBJ2-5; 10 bases match TRBD2. The sequencing sample was made of PBMCs. The receptor was derived from a male donor in good health and CMV-seronegative. For the CDR3, the DNA is TGTGCCAGCAGCTTAGGGGTTAGCGGGGGGCGATTGACCCAGTACTTC. Its protein is CASSLGVSGGRLTQYF.